Listed here is a single T cell receptor beta chain. In its sample, this clone was seen once. It has no known antigen specificity. No base qualities exist here, and no much larger clone lies one base off it. From cysteine to phenylalanine, the CDR3 is 16 amino acids long. Only the CDR3 part of the read is kept: 48 bases, read in frame from the first base. V is cut back by 7 bases and J by 8 bases, with 14 bases in the junction unmatched. CDR1 and CDR2 are drawn from the germline V gene: SGHVS, FQNEAQ. Samples from volunteer blood donors who had recovered from COVID-19 were contributed by a second Seattle source. The collaborating institutions used their own protocols to collect whole blood in K2EDTA tubes. Collaborator samples were shipped for TCRbeta analysis as frozen whole blood, isolated PBMCs, or DNA extracted from either sample type. These data originate in a study of blood T cell repertoires in COVID-19 (dated by TCRdb to the early 2020s). Context from the whole study: Samples from collaborators originated in the United States, Italy and Spain and spanned both the acute and convalescent phases of COVID-19. The material from the prospective study consisted of cDNA or gDNA derived from T cells, B-cell-depleted T cells, or PBMCs. The repertoires were released in a freely available public database intended as a resource for research on the immune response to SARS-CoV-2. Deeply sampled blood TCRbeta repertoires from subjects exposed to, actively infected with, or recovered from COVID-19 were included in the dataset. Where available, HLA class I and class II types were obtained from metadata supplied by the sample provider rather than from assay-based typing. A de-identified subject ID, COVID-19 status, age in years and sex were almost always included in the sample metadata. Samples came from the ongoing ImmuneRACE study (first 160 participants) plus 1,254 subjects from 6 global collaborators. Findings and caveats that apply to the study as a whole: How much clinical and demographic metadata was included differed by source and by participant, and the metadata was provided uncurated.

TCRbeta CDR3 regions were amplified from genomic DNA using the immunoSEQ Assay, a bias-controlled multiplex PCR. The study's own analysis went as follows. The number of nucleated cells in each sample was estimated from the amplification of reference gene primers within the assay. Sequence reads were collapsed and filtered to measure the absolute abundance of every unique TCRbeta CDR3 rearrangement. For each sample, productive Simpson clonality was calculated as the square root of Simpson's diversity index across productive rearrangements. Not all clones reach the TCRdb copy of this immuneACCESS table, which keeps in-frame sequences only. Checked studies attribute under half of the gap to unresolved V genes and leave the rest unexplained. V and J calls and clone size come straight from that table; D and trimming were deduced from the DNA. The sample table shows 200,000 to 300,000 clones, and roughly 84% are seen once. The biggest ten clones account for around 2.5% of the sample.

Rearrangement joined TRBV7-8 to TRBJ1-2; 12 central nucleotides agree with TRBD1. This TCR came from a man aged 40-55 years who had recovered from COVID-19. The sample was peripheral blood. CDR3 protein: CASTRFGTGGAGGYTF. The DNA reads TGTGCCAGCACCCGATTCGGGACAGGGGGCGCGGGGGGCTACACCTTC.